Sequencing of this T cell receptor beta chain was carried out in a study of blood T cell repertoires in COVID-19. Looking at the study overall: Spain, Italy and the United States supplied samples that represented acute and convalescent COVID-19.

In the study's own analysis: Amplification from reference gene primers served as the basis for estimated nucleated cell counts. The method was immunoSEQ multiplex PCR; TCRdb's version includes in-frame clones alone and lacks a portion of them. That table supplies the V and J calls and clone size; D and trimming were determined from the DNA. Seen here are 150,000 or so clones, 75% to 85% observed once, and the top ten hold approximately 6%. The study counted Cohort 3 donors as recovered given two negative PCRs, clearance, or symptom resolution. Germline V gene data show CDR1 as MNHEY and CDR2 as SVGAGI. CDR3 length equals 15 residues. V lost 5 bases, J lost 3 bases, and 8 bases stayed unmatched.

This TCR came from a man aged 35 to 55 who had recovered from COVID-19. Material: PBMCs or T cells enriched from blood (not recorded which). The chain carries TRBV6-5 and TRBJ2-7; TRBD1 matches 9 bases. The DNA of the CDR3 is TGTGCCAGCAGTCAGCCAGACAGGGGGATCTACGAGCAGTACTTC. Residues: CASSQPDRGIYEQYF.